This is a list of T cell receptor beta chains from one sample in a study of PD-1 blockade in classical Hodgkin lymphoma. Measured with immunoSEQ multiplex PCR; TCRdb has only the in-frame clones, and not every one. The sample has roughly 30,000 clones; under 90% are singletons. The input for sequencing was CD4+ T cells from blood, taken before the fourth cycle of nivolumab. The receptors derive from a human donor with classical Hodgkin lymphoma. The CDR3 runs from the conserved cysteine through the conserved F or W. The D gene is left open where the match is weak. Size is stated for part of the rows, as once, few or many counts, or as a class when the clone is expanded.

D: -; V: TRBV18; length: 13; J: TRBJ2-5; size: -; CDR3: CASSRTFQETQYF; DNA: TGTGCCAGCTCTAGGACTTTCCAAGAGACCCAGTACTTC
D: -; V: TRBV19; length: 15; J: TRBJ2-1; size: -; CDR3: CASRWGAGRSDEQFF; DNA: TGTGCCAGTAGATGGGGGGCAGGCCGTAGTGATGAGCAGTTCTTC
D: TRBD2; V: TRBV20-1; length: 11; J: TRBJ2-5; size: -; CDR3: CSAGLAAAQYF; DNA: TGCAGTGCTGGCCTAGCGGCGGCCCAGTACTTC
D: TRBD1; V: TRBV6-5; length: 13; J: TRBJ1-2; size: few; CDR3: CASSQDRDYGYTF; DNA: TGTGCCAGCAGTCAGGACAGGGACTATGGCTACACCTTC
D: -; V: TRBV6-4; length: 13; J: TRBJ1-1; size: -; CDR3: CASSQTVNTEAFF; DNA: TGTGCCAGCAGTCAGACAGTGAACACTGAAGCTTTCTTT
D: -; V: TRBV11-2; length: 15; J: TRBJ1-3; size: few; CDR3: CASSLEVSSGNTIYF; DNA: TGTGCCAGCAGCTTAGAGGTCAGCTCTGGAAACACCATATATTTT
D: -; V: TRBV5-1; length: 14; J: TRBJ2-5; size: -; CDR3: CASSSLGAQETQYF; DNA: TGCGCCAGCAGCTCGTTGGGGGCGCAAGAGACCCAGTACTTC
D: -; V: TRBV7-2; length: 16; J: TRBJ1-5; size: -; CDR3: CASSLEGPMSNQPQHF; DNA: TGTGCCAGCAGCTTAGAGGGACCGATGAGCAATCAGCCCCAGCATTTT
D: -; V: TRBV5-1; length: 13; J: TRBJ2-1; size: -; CDR3: CASSLDALREQFF; DNA: TGCGCCAGCAGCTTGGATGCCCTGAGGGAGCAGTTCTTC
D: TRBD1; V: TRBV9; length: 14; J: TRBJ1-2; size: -; CDR3: CASSEGRTGSGYTF; DNA: TGTGCCAGCAGCGAGGGCCGGACAGGGAGTGGCTACACCTTC
D: -; V: TRBV7-2; length: 13; J: TRBJ2-2; size: -; CDR3: CASSPRGIGELFF; DNA: TGTGCCAGCAGCCCCCGCGGTATCGGGGAGCTGTTTTTT
D: -; V: TRBV15; length: 16; J: TRBJ1-5; size: -; CDR3: CATSRDSFTSNQPQHF; DNA: TGTGCCACCAGCAGAGATAGTTTCACTAGCAATCAGCCCCAGCATTTT
D: -; V: TRBV19; length: 13; J: TRBJ1-6; size: few; CDR3: CASRDRGNSPLHF; DNA: TGTGCCAGTAGGGACAGAGGGAATTCACCCCTCCACTTT
D: TRBD2; V: TRBV2; length: 14; J: TRBJ2-3; size: -; CDR3: CASSASGSRDTQYF; DNA: TGTGCCAGCAGTGCTAGCGGATCAAGAGATACGCAGTATTTT
D: TRBD1; V: TRBV9; length: 12; J: TRBJ1-2; size: -; CDR3: CASSRQGRGYTF; DNA: TGTGCCAGCAGCCGACAGGGGCGCGGCTACACCTTC
D: -; V: TRBV11-1; length: 17; J: TRBJ2-7; size: -; CDR3: CASSFPSGASSTYEQYF; DNA: TGTGCCAGCAGCTTCCCTAGTGGAGCGAGTTCGACCTACGAGCAGTACTTC
D: -; V: TRBV6-6; length: 13; J: TRBJ1-3; size: -; CDR3: CASRSQGFNTIYF; DNA: TGTGCCAGCAGGTCGCAGGGCTTCAACACCATATATTTT
D: -; V: TRBV11-1; length: 15; J: TRBJ2-7; size: -; CDR3: CASSLSGLRDYEQYF; DNA: TGTGCCAGCAGCCTGTCGGGTCTTAGGGACTACGAGCAGTACTTC
D: -; V: TRBV4-2; length: 17; J: TRBJ1-2; size: -; CDR3: CASSQTSLGDGDYGYTF; DNA: TGTGCCAGCAGCCAAACGTCTTTAGGGGACGGGGACTATGGCTACACCTTC
D: -; V: TRBV5-6; length: 16; J: TRBJ1-6; size: once; CDR3: CASSLLGFSYNSPLHF; DNA: TGTGCCAGCAGCCTATTGGGGTTTTCCTATAATTCACCCCTCCACTTT
D: -; V: TRBV7-6; length: 13; J: TRBJ2-4; size: -; CDR3: CASSLDTGNIQYF; DNA: TGTGCCAGCAGCTTAGACACAGGGAACATTCAGTACTTC
D: TRBD1; V: TRBV11-2; length: 13; J: TRBJ2-1; size: -; CDR3: CASEGQGHNEQFF; DNA: TGTGCCAGCGAGGGACAGGGCCACAATGAGCAGTTCTTC
D: TRBD1; V: TRBV7-9; length: 14; J: TRBJ1-2; size: -; CDR3: CASTPPGGGYGYTF; DNA: TGTGCCAGCACCCCCCCAGGGGGAGGCTATGGCTACACCTTC
D: -; V: TRBV6-5; length: 14; J: TRBJ1-2; size: once; CDR3: CASSYRAGTYGYTF; DNA: TGTGCCAGCAGTTACAGGGCCGGGACCTATGGCTACACCTTC
D: -; V: TRBV5-1; length: 14; J: TRBJ2-7; size: -; CDR3: CASSLASSGYEQYF; DNA: TGCGCCAGCAGCTTGGCCTCTTCGGGCTACGAGCAGTACTTC
D: -; V: TRBV27; length: 13; J: TRBJ1-2; size: -; CDR3: CASSLRGFAGYTF; DNA: TGTGCCAGCAGTTTACGGGGTTTTGCCGGCTACACCTTC
D: -; V: TRBV2; length: 14; J: TRBJ2-1; size: -; CDR3: CASGGLLLLNEQFF; DNA: TGTGCCAGCGGAGGTCTCTTGCTGCTCAATGAGCAGTTCTTC
D: -; V: TRBV2; length: 16; J: TRBJ1-4; size: -; CDR3: CASRAEPGRTNEKLFF; DNA: TGTGCCAGCAGAGCGGAGCCGGGGAGAACTAATGAAAAACTGTTTTTT
D: -; V: TRBV7-2; length: 11; J: TRBJ2-1; size: -; CDR3: CASSRPGRQFF; DNA: TGTGCCAGCAGCAGACCTGGAAGGCAGTTCTTC
D: -; V: TRBV5-1; length: 13; J: TRBJ2-3; size: -; CDR3: CASTEDRTDTQYF; DNA: TGCGCCAGCACCGAGGACCGCACAGATACGCAGTATTTT
D: -; V: TRBV5-1; length: 14; J: TRBJ2-5; size: -; CDR3: CASSLDYGGETQYF; DNA: TGCGCCAGCAGCTTGGACTACGGGGGCGAGACCCAGTACTTC
D: -; V: TRBV14; length: 15; J: TRBJ2-7; size: -; CDR3: CASSWAGNPFYEQYF; DNA: TGTGCCAGCAGCTGGGCGGGGAACCCCTTCTACGAGCAGTACTTC
D: TRBD2; V: TRBV11-3; length: 14; J: TRBJ2-1; size: -; CDR3: CASGRLAGGNEQFF; DNA: TGTGCCAGCGGAAGACTAGCGGGGGGCAATGAGCAGTTCTTC
D: TRBD1; V: TRBV30; length: 15; J: TRBJ2-7; size: -; CDR3: CAWSRGGTGDHEQYF; DNA: TGTGCCTGGAGTCGTGGAGGGACAGGGGACCACGAGCAGTACTTC
D: -; V: TRBV30; length: 11; J: TRBJ1-1; size: few; CDR3: CAWSGGSIAFF; DNA: TGTGCCTGGAGTGGCGGGTCAATAGCTTTCTTT
D: TRBD1; V: TRBV27; length: 14; J: TRBJ1-2; size: -; CDR3: CASSVGTGNYGYTF; DNA: TGTGCCAGCAGTGTCGGGACAGGGAACTATGGCTACACCTTC
D: -; V: TRBV5-4; length: 14; J: TRBJ1-2; size: -; CDR3: CASSLDSLLNGYTF; DNA: TGTGCCAGCAGCTTGGACAGCCTCCTTAACGGCTACACCTTC
D: -; V: TRBV9; length: 15; J: TRBJ2-7; size: -; CDR3: CASSVGVSSSYEQYF; DNA: TGTGCCAGCAGCGTAGGAGTTAGCAGCTCCTACGAGCAGTACTTC
D: -; V: TRBV7-9; length: 11; J: TRBJ1-2; size: -; CDR3: CASSPSLGYTF; DNA: TGTGCCAGCAGCCCCTCCCTTGGCTACACCTTC
D: TRBD1; V: TRBV5-1; length: 15; J: TRBJ1-1; size: -; CDR3: CASSLEDRGYAEAFF; DNA: TGCGCCAGCAGCTTGGAGGACAGGGGTTACGCTGAAGCTTTCTTT
D: -; V: TRBV5-1; length: 13; J: TRBJ2-1; size: -; CDR3: CASSVGRGRGQFF; DNA: TGCGCCAGCAGCGTGGGGCGGGGGCGAGGGCAGTTCTTC
D: TRBD1; V: TRBV12-5; length: 17; J: TRBJ1-5; size: -; CDR3: CASGPPGQGYSNQPQHF; DNA: TGTGCTAGTGGACCCCCGGGACAGGGCTACAGCAATCAGCCCCAGCATTTT
D: -; V: TRBV4-2; length: 15; J: TRBJ1-1; size: few; CDR3: CASTREGGGNTEAFF; DNA: TGTGCCAGCACCAGAGAAGGCGGGGGGAACACTGAAGCTTTCTTT
D: -; V: TRBV5-1; length: 13; J: TRBJ1-5; size: -; CDR3: CASSLDGNQPQHF; DNA: TGCGCCAGCAGCTTGGACGGCAATCAGCCCCAGCATTTT
D: TRBD1; V: TRBV11-2; length: 17; J: TRBJ2-1; size: -; CDR3: CASSLGQGVSSYNEQFF; DNA: TGTGCCAGCAGCCTGGGACAGGGGGTAAGCTCCTACAATGAGCAGTTCTTC
D: TRBD2; V: TRBV5-5; length: 17; J: TRBJ2-5; size: -; CDR3: CASSMTAGGLALETQYF; DNA: TGTGCCAGCAGCATGACAGCGGGGGGCCTCGCCCTTGAGACCCAGTACTTC
D: -; V: TRBV4-2; length: 13; J: TRBJ2-7; size: -; CDR3: CASSQIGYGEQYF; DNA: TGTGCCAGCAGCCAAATCGGGTATGGCGAGCAGTACTTC
D: -; V: TRBV30; length: 15; J: TRBJ2-2; size: -; CDR3: CAWSARASRTGELFF; DNA: TGTGCCTGGAGTGCCAGGGCTTCGAGGACCGGGGAGCTGTTTTTT
D: TRBD1; V: TRBV5-4; length: 18; J: TRBJ2-6; size: -; CDR3: CASSLPPGQGFRANVLTF; DNA: TGTGCCAGCAGCTTACCTCCGGGACAGGGATTTCGGGCCAACGTCCTGACTTTC
D: -; V: TRBV4-1; length: 11; J: TRBJ2-7; size: few; CDR3: CASGWDYEQYF; DNA: TGCGCCAGCGGGTGGGACTACGAGCAGTACTTC
D: -; V: TRBV5-1; length: 15; J: TRBJ1-2; size: -; CDR3: CASSLFRDTGDGYTF; DNA: TGCGCCAGCAGCTTGTTTCGGGACACGGGGGATGGCTACACCTTC
D: TRBD1; V: TRBV13; length: 15; J: TRBJ1-1; size: -; CDR3: CASSPSTGIDTEAFF; DNA: TGTGCCAGCAGCCCCTCGACAGGGATAGACACTGAAGCTTTCTTT